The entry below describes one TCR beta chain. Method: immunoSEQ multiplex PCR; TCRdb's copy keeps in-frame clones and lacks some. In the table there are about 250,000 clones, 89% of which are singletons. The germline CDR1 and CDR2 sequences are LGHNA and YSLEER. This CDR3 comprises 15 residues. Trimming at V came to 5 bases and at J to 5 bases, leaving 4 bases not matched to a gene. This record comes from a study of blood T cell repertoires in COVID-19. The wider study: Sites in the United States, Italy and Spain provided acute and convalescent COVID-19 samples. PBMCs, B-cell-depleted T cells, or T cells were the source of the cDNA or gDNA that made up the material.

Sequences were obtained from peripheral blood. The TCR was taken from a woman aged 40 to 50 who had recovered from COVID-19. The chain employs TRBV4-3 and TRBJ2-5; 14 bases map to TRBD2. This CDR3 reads CASSEGLAGVETQYF. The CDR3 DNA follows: TGCGCCAGCAGCGAGGGACTAGCGGGAGTGGAGACCCAGTACTTC.